Listed below are T cell receptor beta chains from one sample, sequenced in a study of T cell responses to AZD1222 COVID-19 vaccine. Clones were sequenced by immunoSEQ multiplex PCR, and TCRdb holds only the in-frame ones, with some missing. Of 150,000 to 200,000 clones in the sample, 88% were seen once. Sequences were derived from peripheral blood, sampled 28 days after the second AZD1222 dose. These receptors came from an adult who received the AZD1222 COVID-19 vaccine. Both conserved end residues are part of each CDR3. Fields, in order: D gene, V gene, J gene, clone size, CDR3 DNA, CDR3 protein. A D gene is named only where the DNA matches it firmly. Size is stated for part of the rows, as once, few or many counts, or as a class when the clone is expanded.

d_gene: NA
v_gene: TRBV9
j_gene: TRBJ2-1
abundance: NA
CDR3nt: TGTGCCAGCAGCGTAGGAGCGGACAGCTCCTACAATGAGCAGTTCTTC
CDR3aa: CASSVGADSSYNEQFF

d_gene: NA
v_gene: TRBV5-4
j_gene: TRBJ1-6
abundance: NA
CDR3nt: TGTGCCAGCAGCTTGGTTGGGGGGTATAATTCACCCCTCCACTTT
CDR3aa: CASSLVGGYNSPLHF

d_gene: NA
v_gene: TRBV6-5
j_gene: TRBJ1-1
abundance: NA
CDR3nt: TGTGCCAGCAGTTATAGGAGGGACACTGAAGCTTTCTTT
CDR3aa: CASSYRRDTEAFF

d_gene: NA
v_gene: TRBV10-3
j_gene: TRBJ2-2
abundance: NA
CDR3nt: TGTGCCATCAGTGAGTCACGGGCCGGGGAGCTGTTTTTT
CDR3aa: CAISESRAGELFF

d_gene: NA
v_gene: TRBV5-1
j_gene: TRBJ1-1
abundance: NA
CDR3nt: TGCGCCAGCAGCCCCAGCGATACTGAAGCTTTCTTT
CDR3aa: CASSPSDTEAFF

d_gene: NA
v_gene: TRBV6-1
j_gene: TRBJ1-4
abundance: NA
CDR3nt: TGTGCCAGCAGTGAAGCTTCCGGGGTTGGCGAAAAACTGTTTTTT
CDR3aa: CASSEASGVGEKLFF

d_gene: NA
v_gene: TRBV7-9
j_gene: TRBJ1-6
abundance: once
CDR3nt: TGTGCCAGCAGCTCCCGGACGGCCGGGGACGCGATTTACTTT
CDR3aa: CASSSRTAGDAIYF

d_gene: NA
v_gene: TRBV12-3/TRBV12-4
j_gene: TRBJ2-7
abundance: NA
CDR3nt: TGTGCCAGCAGTTTAGTGATCGGGTACGAGCAGTACTTC
CDR3aa: CASSLVIGYEQYF

d_gene: NA
v_gene: TRBV19
j_gene: TRBJ1-5
abundance: NA
CDR3nt: TGTGCCAGTAGTATCCAGGGTCGGAATCAGCCCCAGCATTTT
CDR3aa: CASSIQGRNQPQHF

d_gene: NA
v_gene: TRBV21-1
j_gene: TRBJ2-7
abundance: NA
CDR3nt: TGTGCCAGCAGCAAAGCGTGGGGCTGGTACGAGCAGTACTTC
CDR3aa: CASSKAWGWYEQYF

d_gene: NA
v_gene: TRBV23-1
j_gene: TRBJ2-7
abundance: NA
CDR3nt: TGCGCCAAATACGAGCAGTACTTC
CDR3aa: CAKYEQYF

d_gene: NA
v_gene: TRBV19
j_gene: TRBJ2-7
abundance: NA
CDR3nt: TGTGCCAGTAGTGTACGGACGGGAGACTACGAGCAGTACTTC
CDR3aa: CASSVRTGDYEQYF

d_gene: NA
v_gene: TRBV10-1
j_gene: TRBJ2-1
abundance: NA
CDR3nt: TGCGCCAGCAGTGAGTCAACCGGGGATGAGCAGTTCTTC
CDR3aa: CASSESTGDEQFF

d_gene: TRBD1
v_gene: TRBV16
j_gene: TRBJ1-2
abundance: NA
CDR3nt: TGTGCCAGCAGCCAATCGGGACAGGGAGGCTATGGCTACACCTTC
CDR3aa: CASSQSGQGGYGYTF

d_gene: TRBD1
v_gene: TRBV7-3
j_gene: TRBJ2-2
abundance: NA
CDR3nt: TGTGCCAGCAGCTTAAGAGGGGGCGTACCTACCGGGGAGCTGTTTTTT
CDR3aa: CASSLRGGVPTGELFF

d_gene: NA
v_gene: TRBV12-3/TRBV12-4
j_gene: TRBJ1-1
abundance: NA
CDR3nt: TGTGCCAGCAGTACCAGTGTGGGCACTGAAGCTTTCTTT
CDR3aa: CASSTSVGTEAFF

d_gene: TRBD2
v_gene: TRBV28
j_gene: TRBJ2-7
abundance: NA
CDR3nt: TGTGCCAGCAGTTTGGTAGCGGGGGAATACGAGCAGTACTTC
CDR3aa: CASSLVAGEYEQYF

d_gene: TRBD1
v_gene: TRBV15
j_gene: TRBJ2-4
abundance: NA
CDR3nt: TGTGCCACCAGCGGAAAGGGGGACAGTCCAGCCAAAAACATTCAGTACTTC
CDR3aa: CATSGKGDSPAKNIQYF

d_gene: NA
v_gene: TRBV7-2
j_gene: TRBJ2-7
abundance: NA
CDR3nt: TGTGCCAGCAGCTTAGTAGTCGCAGGGTTCAACGAGCAGTACTTC
CDR3aa: CASSLVVAGFNEQYF

d_gene: TRBD1
v_gene: TRBV28
j_gene: TRBJ1-5
abundance: NA
CDR3nt: TGTGCCAGCAGAGTCGGGACAGGGGAATATCAGCCCCAGCATTTT
CDR3aa: CASRVGTGEYQPQHF

d_gene: NA
v_gene: TRBV6-1
j_gene: TRBJ1-2
abundance: once
CDR3nt: TGTGCCAGCAGTGAGAGGGGTATGGACTATGGCTACACCTTC
CDR3aa: CASSERGMDYGYTF

d_gene: NA
v_gene: TRBV5-4
j_gene: TRBJ1-1
abundance: NA
CDR3nt: TGTGCCAGCAGCTTGGATCCGGCTTCAAATACTGAAGCTTTCTTT
CDR3aa: CASSLDPASNTEAFF

d_gene: TRBD1
v_gene: TRBV29-1
j_gene: TRBJ1-2
abundance: NA
CDR3nt: TGCAGCGTTGAGGGAGGGGGCGTATATGGCTACACCTTC
CDR3aa: CSVEGGGVYGYTF

d_gene: TRBD1
v_gene: TRBV5-1
j_gene: TRBJ2-7
abundance: NA
CDR3nt: TGCGCCAGCAGCACAGGACAGGGCTCCTACGAGCAGTACTTC
CDR3aa: CASSTGQGSYEQYF

d_gene: NA
v_gene: TRBV10-3
j_gene: TRBJ1-2
abundance: NA
CDR3nt: TGTGCCATCAGTGAGTCTGCGGAAAACTATGGCTACACCTTC
CDR3aa: CAISESAENYGYTF

d_gene: NA
v_gene: TRBV5-1
j_gene: TRBJ2-7
abundance: NA
CDR3nt: TGCGCCAGCAGCTTGGGTTTCTACGGCGAGCAGTACTTC
CDR3aa: CASSLGFYGEQYF

d_gene: NA
v_gene: TRBV5-4
j_gene: TRBJ1-6
abundance: NA
CDR3nt: TGTGCCAGCAGCTTGTTTCAGACTAATTCACCCCTCCACTTT
CDR3aa: CASSLFQTNSPLHF

d_gene: NA
v_gene: TRBV6-5
j_gene: TRBJ1-3
abundance: NA
CDR3nt: TGTGCCAGCAGTTACTCAGTCCTCGGCTACACCATATATTTT
CDR3aa: CASSYSVLGYTIYF

d_gene: NA
v_gene: TRBV7-8
j_gene: TRBJ2-2
abundance: NA
CDR3nt: TGTGCCAGCAGCTTAGCAAGCCGGGGTGCGGTCGGGGAGCTGTTTTTT
CDR3aa: CASSLASRGAVGELFF

d_gene: TRBD2
v_gene: TRBV19
j_gene: TRBJ2-2
abundance: NA
CDR3nt: TGTGCCAGTCGGGGCGGGGGGGCGGGCGGGGAGCTGTTTTTT
CDR3aa: CASRGGGAGGELFF

d_gene: NA
v_gene: TRBV5-4
j_gene: TRBJ1-4
abundance: NA
CDR3nt: TGTGCCAGCAGCTTGGCCGGGGGTAGCGAAAAACTGTTTTTT
CDR3aa: CASSLAGGSEKLFF

d_gene: TRBD1
v_gene: TRBV5-4
j_gene: TRBJ1-2
abundance: once
CDR3nt: TGTGCCAGCAGCGCTGGACAGGTTGGCTATGGCTACACCTTC
CDR3aa: CASSAGQVGYGYTF

d_gene: NA
v_gene: TRBV7-3
j_gene: TRBJ1-3
abundance: NA
CDR3nt: TGTGCCAGCAGCTTTTCAGCGAGCTCTGGAAACACCATATATTTT
CDR3aa: CASSFSASSGNTIYF

d_gene: NA
v_gene: TRBV24-1
j_gene: TRBJ2-1
abundance: NA
CDR3nt: TGTGCCACCAGTGATCCGACCGCTAACCCTGGTGAGCAGTTCTTC
CDR3aa: CATSDPTANPGEQFF

d_gene: TRBD2
v_gene: TRBV4-2
j_gene: TRBJ2-3
abundance: NA
CDR3nt: TGTGCCAGCAGCCAACTCTCGGGGGGGCCTCCAGATACGCAGTATTTT
CDR3aa: CASSQLSGGPPDTQYF

d_gene: NA
v_gene: TRBV28
j_gene: TRBJ2-7
abundance: NA
CDR3nt: TGTGCCAGCAGTTTGAGGGGGGGCCTCGAGCAGTACTTC
CDR3aa: CASSLRGGLEQYF

d_gene: TRBD2
v_gene: TRBV5-5
j_gene: TRBJ2-7
abundance: NA
CDR3nt: TGTGCCAGCAGCTTGGAGACAGCGGGGGGGCGCGAGCAGTACTTC
CDR3aa: CASSLETAGGREQYF

d_gene: NA
v_gene: TRBV7-2
j_gene: TRBJ1-2
abundance: once
CDR3nt: TGTGCCAGCAGCTTGGATGGGGGGAAAGCTAACTATGGCTACACCTTC
CDR3aa: CASSLDGGKANYGYTF